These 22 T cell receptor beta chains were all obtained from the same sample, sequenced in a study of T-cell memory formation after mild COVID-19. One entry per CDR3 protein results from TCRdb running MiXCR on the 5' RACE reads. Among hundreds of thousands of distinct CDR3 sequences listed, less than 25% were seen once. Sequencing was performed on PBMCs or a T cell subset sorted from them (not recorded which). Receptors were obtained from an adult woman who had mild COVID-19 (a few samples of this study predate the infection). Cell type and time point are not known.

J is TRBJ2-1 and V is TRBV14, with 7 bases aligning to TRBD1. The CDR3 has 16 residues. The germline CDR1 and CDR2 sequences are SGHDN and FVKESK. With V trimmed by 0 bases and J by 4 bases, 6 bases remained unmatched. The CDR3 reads CASSQDMGRGYNEQFF. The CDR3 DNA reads TGTGCCAGCAGCCAAGATATGGGCAGGGGGTACAATGAGCAGTTCTTC.

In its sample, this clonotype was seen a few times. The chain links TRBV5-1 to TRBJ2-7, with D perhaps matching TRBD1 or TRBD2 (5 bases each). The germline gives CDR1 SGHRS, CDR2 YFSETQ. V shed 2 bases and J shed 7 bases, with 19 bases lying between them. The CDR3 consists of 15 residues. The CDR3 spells CASSFQRGAPVEQYF. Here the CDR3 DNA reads TGCGCCAGCAGCTTCCAGAGGGGCGCTCCGGTTGAGCAGTACTTC. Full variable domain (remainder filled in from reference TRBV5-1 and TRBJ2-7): KAGVTQTPRYLIKTRGQQVTLSCSPISGHRSVSWYQQTPGQGLQFLFEYFSETQRNKGNFPGRFSGRQFSNSRSEMNVSTLELGDSALYLCASSFQRGAPVEQYFGPGTRLTVT.

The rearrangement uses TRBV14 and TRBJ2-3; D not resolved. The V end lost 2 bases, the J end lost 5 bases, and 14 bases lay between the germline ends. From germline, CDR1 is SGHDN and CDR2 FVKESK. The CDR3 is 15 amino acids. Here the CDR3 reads CASSQRFGGGDTQYF. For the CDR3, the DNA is TGTGCCAGCAGCCAAAGGTTTGGTGGTGGAGATACGCAGTATTTT.

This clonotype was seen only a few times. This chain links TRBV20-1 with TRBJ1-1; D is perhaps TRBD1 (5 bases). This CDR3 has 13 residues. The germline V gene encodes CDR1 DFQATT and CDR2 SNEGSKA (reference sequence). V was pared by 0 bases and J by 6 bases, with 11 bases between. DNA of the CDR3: TGCAGTGCTAGAGATCTAGGGGCGCCTGAAGCTTTCTTT. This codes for CSARDLGAPEAFF.

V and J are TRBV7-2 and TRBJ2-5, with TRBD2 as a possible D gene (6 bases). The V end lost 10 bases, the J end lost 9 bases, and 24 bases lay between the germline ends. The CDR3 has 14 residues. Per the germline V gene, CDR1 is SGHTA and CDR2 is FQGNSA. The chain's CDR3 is CATRGLMPLGAQYF. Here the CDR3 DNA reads TGTGCCACCCGGGGACTTATGCCCTTAGGGGCCCAGTACTTC. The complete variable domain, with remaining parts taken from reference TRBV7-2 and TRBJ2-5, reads GAGVSQSPSNKVTEKGKDVELRCDPISGHTALYWYRQSLGQGLEFLIYFQGNSAPDKSGLPSDRFSAERTGGSVSTLTIQRTQQEDSAVYLCATRGLMPLGAQYFGPGTRLLVL.

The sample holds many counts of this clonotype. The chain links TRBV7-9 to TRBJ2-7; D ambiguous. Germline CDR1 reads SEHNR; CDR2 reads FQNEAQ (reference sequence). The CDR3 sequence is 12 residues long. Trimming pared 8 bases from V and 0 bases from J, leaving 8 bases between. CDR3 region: CASEAVSYEQYF. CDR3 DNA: TGTGCCAGCGAGGCGGTCTCCTACGAGCAGTACTTC.

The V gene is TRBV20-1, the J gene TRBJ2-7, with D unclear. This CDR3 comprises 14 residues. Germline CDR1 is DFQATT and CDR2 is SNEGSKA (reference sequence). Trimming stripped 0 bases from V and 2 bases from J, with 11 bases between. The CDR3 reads CSARDRDGTYEQYF. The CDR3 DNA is TGCAGTGCTAGAGATCGAGACGGCACCTACGAGCAGTACTTC.

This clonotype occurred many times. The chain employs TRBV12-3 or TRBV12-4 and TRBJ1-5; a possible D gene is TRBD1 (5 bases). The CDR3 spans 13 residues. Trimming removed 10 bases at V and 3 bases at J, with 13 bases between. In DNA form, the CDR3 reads TGTGCCACTCGTCTAGGGGCCAATCAGCCCCAGCATTTT. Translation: CATRLGANQPQHF.

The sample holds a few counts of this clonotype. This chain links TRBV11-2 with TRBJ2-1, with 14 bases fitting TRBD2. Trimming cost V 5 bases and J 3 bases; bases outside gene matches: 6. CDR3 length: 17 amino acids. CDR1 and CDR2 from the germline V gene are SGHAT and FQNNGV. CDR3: CASSHGTSGSGYNEQFF. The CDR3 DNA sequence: TGTGCCAGCAGCCACGGGACTAGCGGGAGCGGCTACAATGAGCAGTTCTTC. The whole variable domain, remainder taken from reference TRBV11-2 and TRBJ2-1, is EAGVAQSPRYKIIEKRQSVAFWCNPISGHATLYWYQQILGQGPKLLIQFQNNGVVDDSQLPKDRFSAERLKGVDSTLKIQPAKLEDSAVYLCASSHGTSGSGYNEQFFGPGTRLTVL.

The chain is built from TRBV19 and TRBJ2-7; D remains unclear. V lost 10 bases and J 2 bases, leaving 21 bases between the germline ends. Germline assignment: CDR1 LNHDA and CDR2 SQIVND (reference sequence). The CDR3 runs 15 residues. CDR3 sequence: CATRYNSQRTYEQYF. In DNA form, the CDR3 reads TGTGCCACCAGATATAACAGCCAGAGAACCTACGAGCAGTACTTC.

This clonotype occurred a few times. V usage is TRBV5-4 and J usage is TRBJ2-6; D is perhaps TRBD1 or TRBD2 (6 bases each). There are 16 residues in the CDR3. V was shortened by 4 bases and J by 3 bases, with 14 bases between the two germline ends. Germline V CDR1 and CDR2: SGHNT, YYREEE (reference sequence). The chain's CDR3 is CASSPGGLGGANVLTF. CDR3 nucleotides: TGTGCCAGCAGCCCCGGGGGCCTGGGTGGGGCCAACGTCCTGACTTTC.

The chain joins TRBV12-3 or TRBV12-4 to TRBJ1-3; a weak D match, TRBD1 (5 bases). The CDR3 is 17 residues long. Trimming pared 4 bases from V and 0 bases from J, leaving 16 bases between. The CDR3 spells CASSYFLTAYSGNTIYF. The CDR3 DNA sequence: TGTGCCAGCAGTTATTTCCTGACAGCTTACTCTGGAAACACCATATATTTT.

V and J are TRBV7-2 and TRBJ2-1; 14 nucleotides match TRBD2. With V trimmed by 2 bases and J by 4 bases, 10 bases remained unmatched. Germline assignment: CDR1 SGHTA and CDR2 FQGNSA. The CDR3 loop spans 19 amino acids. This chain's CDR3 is CASSLRGLAGVGLYNEQFF. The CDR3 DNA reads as TGTGCCAGCAGCTTAAGGGGACTAGCGGGGGTAGGGTTATACAATGAGCAGTTCTTC.

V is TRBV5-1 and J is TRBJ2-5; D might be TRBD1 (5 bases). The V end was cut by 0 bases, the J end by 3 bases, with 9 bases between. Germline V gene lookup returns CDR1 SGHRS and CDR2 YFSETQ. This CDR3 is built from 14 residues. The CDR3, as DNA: TGCGCCAGCAGCTTGGGGGCAGGGAAAGAGACCCAGTACTTC. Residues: CASSLGAGKETQYF.

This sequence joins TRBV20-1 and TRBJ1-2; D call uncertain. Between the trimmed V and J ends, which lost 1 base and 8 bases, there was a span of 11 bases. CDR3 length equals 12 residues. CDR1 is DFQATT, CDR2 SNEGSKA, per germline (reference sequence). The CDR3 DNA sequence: TGCAGTGCTAGAGGCCTGCCGGGAGGCTACACCTTC. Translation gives CSARGLPGGYTF.

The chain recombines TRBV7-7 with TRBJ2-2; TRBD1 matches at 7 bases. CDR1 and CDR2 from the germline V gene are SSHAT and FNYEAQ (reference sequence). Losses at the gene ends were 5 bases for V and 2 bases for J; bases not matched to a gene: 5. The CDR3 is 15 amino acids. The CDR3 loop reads CASSTGTDNTGELFF. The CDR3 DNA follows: TGTGCCAGCAGCACCGGGACAGACAACACCGGGGAGCTGTTTTTT.

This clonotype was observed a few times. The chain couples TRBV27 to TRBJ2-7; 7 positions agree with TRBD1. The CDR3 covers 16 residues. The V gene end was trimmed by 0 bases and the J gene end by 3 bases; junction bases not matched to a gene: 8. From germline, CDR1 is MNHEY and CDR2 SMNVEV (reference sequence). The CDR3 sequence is CASSLSGPTGFYEQYF. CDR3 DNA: TGTGCCAGCAGTTTATCCGGTCCGACAGGGTTCTACGAGCAGTACTTC.

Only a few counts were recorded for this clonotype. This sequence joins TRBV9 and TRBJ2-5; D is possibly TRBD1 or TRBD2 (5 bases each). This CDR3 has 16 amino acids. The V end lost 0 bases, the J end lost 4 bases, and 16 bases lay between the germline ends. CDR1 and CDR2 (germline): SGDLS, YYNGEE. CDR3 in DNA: TGTGCCAGCAGCGTAGATGGGGCCCCAAGCGGAGAGACCCAGTACTTC. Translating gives CASSVDGAPSGETQYF.

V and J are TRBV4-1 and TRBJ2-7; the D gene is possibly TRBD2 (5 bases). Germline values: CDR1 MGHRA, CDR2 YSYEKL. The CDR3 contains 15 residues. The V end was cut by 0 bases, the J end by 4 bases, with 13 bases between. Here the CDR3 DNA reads TGCGCCAGCAGCCAAGAGGTTAGAGCGGTGTACGAGCAGTACTTC. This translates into CASSQEVRAVYEQYF.

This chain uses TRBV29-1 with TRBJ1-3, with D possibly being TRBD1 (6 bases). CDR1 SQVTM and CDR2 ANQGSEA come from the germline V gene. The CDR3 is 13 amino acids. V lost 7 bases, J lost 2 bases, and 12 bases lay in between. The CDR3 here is CSAGQNAGNTIYF. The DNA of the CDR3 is TGCAGCGCTGGACAGAACGCTGGAAACACCATATATTTT.

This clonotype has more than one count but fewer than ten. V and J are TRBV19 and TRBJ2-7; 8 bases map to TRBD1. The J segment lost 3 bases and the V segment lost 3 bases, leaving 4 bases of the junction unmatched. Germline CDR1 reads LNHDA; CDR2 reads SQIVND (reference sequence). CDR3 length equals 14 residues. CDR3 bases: TGTGCCAGTAGTATTGGACAGGGAAACTACGAGCAGTACTTC. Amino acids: CASSIGQGNYEQYF.

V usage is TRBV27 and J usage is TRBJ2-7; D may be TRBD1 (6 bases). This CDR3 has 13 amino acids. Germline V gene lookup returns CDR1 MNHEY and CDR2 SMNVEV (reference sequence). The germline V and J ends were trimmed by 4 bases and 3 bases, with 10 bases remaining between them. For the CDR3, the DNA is TGTGCCAGCAGTTCGCCGGACAGCTACGAGCAGTACTTC. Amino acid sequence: CASSSPDSYEQYF.